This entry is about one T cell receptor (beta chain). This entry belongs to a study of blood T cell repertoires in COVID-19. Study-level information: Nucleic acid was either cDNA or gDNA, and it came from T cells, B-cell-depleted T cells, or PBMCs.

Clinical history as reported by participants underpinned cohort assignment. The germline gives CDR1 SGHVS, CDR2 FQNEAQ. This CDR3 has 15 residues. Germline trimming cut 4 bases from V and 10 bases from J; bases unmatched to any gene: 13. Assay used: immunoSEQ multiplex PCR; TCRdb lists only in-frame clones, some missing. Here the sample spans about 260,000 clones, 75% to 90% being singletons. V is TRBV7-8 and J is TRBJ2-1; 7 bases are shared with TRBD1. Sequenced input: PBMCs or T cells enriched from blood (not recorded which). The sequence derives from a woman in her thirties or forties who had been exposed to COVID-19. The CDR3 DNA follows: TGTGCCAGCAGCTACCGAGGGGACAGTCTGAGCGAGCAGTTCTTC. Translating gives CASSYRGDSLSEQFF.